Each of the 10 T cell receptor beta chains below was sequenced from the same sample in a study of OX40 agonist ivuxolimab in advanced cancers. Measured with immunoSEQ multiplex PCR; TCRdb has only the in-frame clones, and not every one. This sample has more than 50,000 clones, with 84% found just once. This specimen was CD4+ or CD8+ T cells sorted from blood, taken in a trial of the OX40 agonist ivuxolimab. The receptor source for this set is an adult with an advanced solid tumor such as melanoma, head and neck, liver or kidney cancer.

To note about this clone: Within the sample, other DNA sequences also encode this same CDR3. The chain is built from TRBV7-9 and TRBJ1-1; D is unresolved. This CDR3 has 13 amino acids. Germline V lookup: CDR1 SEHNR, CDR2 FQNEAQ (reference sequence). The V and J ends lost 3 bases and 0 bases respectively, with 5 bases between them. The CDR3 nucleotides are TGTGCCAGCAGCTTGGATATGAACACTGAAGCTTTCTTT. Amino acid sequence: CASSLDMNTEAFF.

The chain has TRBV10-2 and TRBJ2-6; TRBD2 matches 12 bases. The length of the CDR3 is 18 residues. Germline values: CDR1 WSHSY, CDR2 SAAADI. The V gene end was trimmed by 2 bases and the J gene end by 0 bases; junction bases not matched to a gene: 2. The CDR3 nucleotides read TGCGCCAGCAGTGAGGTGGGACTAGCGGGCTCTGGGGCCAACGTCCTGACTTTC. It is translated as CASSEVGLAGSGANVLTF.

This clone was observed a single time. The rearrangement links TRBV19 to TRBJ1-1, with 9 bases aligning to TRBD1. Germline CDR1 reads LNHDA; CDR2 reads SQIVND (reference sequence). The CDR3 length is 14 residues. The V and J ends lost 4 bases and 2 bases, in that order; junction bases with no gene match: 2. The CDR3: CASSTTGGNTEAFF. As DNA, the CDR3 is TGTGCCAGTAGTACCACAGGGGGCAACACTGAAGCTTTCTTT.

The V gene is TRBV5-8, the J gene TRBJ1-2, with unresolved D. CDR1 and CDR2 from the germline V gene are SGHTS and YDEGEE. The CDR3 loop spans 12 amino acids. The V and J ends lost 2 bases and 0 bases respectively, with 2 bases between them. The CDR3: CASSLTNYGYTF. The CDR3 DNA reads as TGTGCCAGCAGCTTAACTAACTATGGCTACACCTTC.

The J gene is TRBJ1-2, the V gene TRBV5-6; 9 nucleotides match TRBD1. The trim removed 4 bases at V and 1 base at J, leaving 8 bases unmatched. The CDR3 runs 16 residues. Germline CDR1 SGHDT, CDR2 YYEEEE. Here the CDR3 reads CASSPRTGAINYGYTF. CDR3 sequence (DNA): TGTGCCAGCAGCCCTAGGACAGGGGCGATTAACTATGGCTACACCTTC.

The chain is built from TRBV5-1 and TRBJ1-5, with a tentative D call TRBD1 (6 bases). V lost 6 bases and J 3 bases, leaving 16 bases between the germline ends. The CDR3 length is 15 residues. Germline V lookup: CDR1 SGHRS, CDR2 YFSETQ. CDR3 sequence (DNA): TGCGCCAGCAACCCCGACGGGGGCCTCAATCAGCCCCAGCATTTT. It translates to CASNPDGGLNQPQHF. Full variable domain (missing parts from reference TRBV5-1 and TRBJ1-5): KAGVTQTPRYLIKTRGQQVTLSCSPISGHRSVSWYQQTPGQGLQFLFEYFSETQRNKGNFPGRFSGRQFSNSRSEMNVSTLELGDSALYLCASNPDGGLNQPQHFGDGTRLSIL.

This rearrangement joins TRBV28 to TRBJ2-2; possible D gene TRBD1, 6 bases. Per the germline V gene, CDR1 is MDHEN and CDR2 is SYDVKM. CDR3 length equals 14 residues. The germline V and J ends were trimmed by 5 bases and 13 bases, with 20 bases remaining between them. CDR3 sequence reads: CASSPTANTGLLFF. The CDR3 nucleotides read TGTGCCAGCAGTCCGACGGCGAACACAGGGTTGCTGTTTTTT.

The chain uses TRBV5-4 and TRBJ1-3; D remains ambiguous. CDR1 and CDR2 from the germline V gene are SGHNT and YYREEE (reference sequence). The CDR3 is 16 residues long. Deletions cut 0 bases from V and 0 bases from J, with 10 bases between. The DNA of the CDR3 is TGTGCCAGCAGCTTGGGAGGGTCGAGCTCTGGAAACACCATATATTTT. Translating it yields CASSLGGSSSGNTIYF.

The V gene is TRBV4-1, the J gene TRBJ2-7, with unresolved D. Germline CDR1 reads MGHRA; CDR2 reads YSYEKL. The CDR3 is 14 residues long. Between the trimmed V and J ends, which lost 0 bases and 6 bases, there was a span of 12 bases. CDR3 DNA sequence: TGCGCCAGCAGCCAAGATTCCAGAATAGGCGAGCAGTACTTC. It translates to CASSQDSRIGEQYF.

V usage is TRBV6-1 and J usage is TRBJ1-1; D may be TRBD1 (5 bases). The CDR3 has 15 residues. The V end was cut by 3 bases, the J end by 3 bases, with 14 bases between. Germline V lookup: CDR1 MNHNS, CDR2 SASEGT. The CDR3 loop is CASSEVGTLDTEAFF. CDR3 DNA: TGTGCCAGCAGTGAGGTTGGGACCCTTGACACTGAAGCTTTCTTT.